One sample yielded the 17 T cell receptor beta chains listed below, sequenced in a study of T-cell reconstitution after alpha-beta-depleted transplantation in children. The TCRbeta library incorporated unique molecular identifiers. TCRdb reanalysed the PCR reads using MiXCR and keeps one entry per CDR3 protein. The repertoire has around 16,000 distinct CDR3 sequences, about 7.7% of them found once; the top ten carry about 38%. The material was PBMCs, mostly from graft donor cells, obtained 60 days after TCRalphabeta/CD19-depleted stem cell transplant. The receptors shown here come from a boy less than two years old who had a stem cell transplant for Wiskott-Aldrich syndrome, so the T cells may come from the graft donor.

In the case of this clonotype: The junction departs from germline at one end; a sequencing error may be responsible. The chain recombines TRBV7-9 with TRBJ2-3; possibly TRBD1 for D (5 bases). There are 16 residues in the CDR3. Per germline, CDR1 SEHNR and CDR2 FQNEAQ (reference sequence). CDR3 DNA sequence: TGTGCCATCAGCCGTGGGCACATTCCAGGGACAGATACGCAGTATTTT. It specifies CAISRGHIPGTDTQYF.

This chain joins TRBV4-2 and TRBJ1-5; D is ambiguous. The germline V gene has CDR1 LGHNA and CDR2 YNFKEQ. The CDR3 is 15 residues long. V lost 0 bases and J lost 0, with 6 bases in between. CDR3 sequence: CASSQEGDSNQPQHF. The CDR3 DNA sequence: TGTGCCAGCAGCCAAGAGGGCGATAGCAATCAGCCCCAGCATTTT.

By frequency in the sample, this clonotype is large. The chain carries TRBV10-3 and TRBJ2-6, with D perhaps matching TRBD1 or TRBD2 (5 bases each). Trimming stripped 4 bases from V and 3 bases from J, with 16 bases between. This CDR3 is built from 17 residues. The germline V gene has CDR1 ENHRY and CDR2 SYGVKD. CDR3 sequence reads: CAISGRGIVFGANVLTF. The CDR3 DNA reads TGTGCCATCAGTGGTCGGGGCATAGTCTTTGGGGCCAACGTCCTGACTTTC.

V gene TRBV27 combines with J gene TRBJ2-5, with D tentatively TRBD1 (5 bases). The CDR3 covers 14 residues. CDR1 MNHEY and CDR2 SMNVEV come from the germline V gene (reference sequence). Between the trimmed V and J ends, which lost 5 bases and 6 bases, there was a span of 16 bases. In DNA form, the CDR3 reads TGTGCCAGCAGTCAACCAGGGCTACAACAGACCCAGTACTTC. Amino acids: CASSQPGLQQTQYF.

The chain combines TRBV6-1 with TRBJ1-2, with D unresolved. CDR1 MNHNS and CDR2 SASEGT come from the germline V gene. The V end lost 5 bases, the J end lost 4 bases, and 14 bases lay between the germline ends. The CDR3 runs 14 residues. Here the CDR3 reads CASSTPWNSYGYTF. For the CDR3, the DNA is TGTGCCAGCAGTACGCCGTGGAACTCCTATGGCTACACCTTC.

This clonotype was counted at least ten times. This chain uses TRBV7-9 with TRBJ1-1; 9 nucleotides agree with TRBD1. Germline-derived CDR1 and CDR2 are SEHNR and FQNEAQ (reference sequence). After removal of 0 bases from V and 4 bases from J, the junction contained 6 bases not matched to a gene. This CDR3 contains 16 residues. The CDR3: CASSLAPTGGFTEAFF. The CDR3 coding sequence is TGTGCCAGCAGCTTAGCCCCGACAGGGGGTTTCACTGAAGCTTTCTTT.

This clonotype came up many times. This rearrangement joins TRBV6-1 to TRBJ2-2; tentative D call: TRBD2 (6 bases). The CDR3 spans 15 residues. The germline V and J ends were trimmed by 2 bases and 6 bases, with 13 bases remaining between them. CDR1 and CDR2 (germline): MNHNS, SASEGT. The CDR3 loop reads CASSEMGGVPGELFF. The CDR3 DNA sequence: TGTGCCAGCAGTGAAATGGGGGGAGTACCCGGGGAGCTGTTTTTT.

Of note for this clonotype: This may be a read error: a much more frequent sequence differs by one nucleotide. The rearrangement links TRBV6-5 to TRBJ2-1; 13 positions agree with TRBD2. This CDR3 contains 17 residues. Per germline, CDR1 MNHEY and CDR2 SVGAGI. The CDR3 protein is CDSSYGETSGRAYEQFF. The CDR3 nucleotides are TGTGACAGCAGTTACGGGGAAACTAGCGGGAGGGCCTATGAGCAGTTCTTC.

There are many counts of this clonotype. The rearrangement links TRBV20-1 to TRBJ2-3, with 12 bases matching TRBD2. After removal of 4 bases from V and 6 bases from J, the junction contained 11 bases not matched to a gene. CDR1 is DFQATT, CDR2 SNEGSKA, per germline (reference sequence). This CDR3 has 16 residues. The CDR3 sequence is CSANLLRLAGVDTQYF. CDR3 in DNA: TGCAGTGCTAACCTTCTCCGACTAGCGGGAGTGGATACGCAGTATTTT.

The chain uses TRBV4-1 and TRBJ1-1; no definite D call. The V end lost 0 bases, the J end lost 3 bases, and 5 bases lay between the germline ends. From germline, CDR1 is MGHRA and CDR2 YSYEKL. This CDR3 is 13 amino acids long. Here the CDR3 reads CASSQERDTEAFF. The CDR3 DNA follows: TGCGCCAGCAGCCAAGAGAGGGACACTGAAGCTTTCTTT.

There are many counts of this clonotype. The rearrangement uses TRBV5-1 and TRBJ1-1, with D unclear. V lost 1 base, J lost 6 bases, and 10 bases lay in between. Germline assignment: CDR1 SGHRS and CDR2 YFSETQ. This CDR3 spans 13 amino acids. The CDR3 loop reads CASSLPGMAEAFF. Here the CDR3 DNA reads TGCGCCAGCAGCTTGCCTGGTATGGCTGAAGCTTTCTTT.

The rearrangement uses TRBV7-9 and TRBJ1-2; perhaps TRBD1 as D (5 bases). CDR1 SEHNR and CDR2 FQNEAQ come from the germline V gene (reference sequence). V lost 3 bases, J lost 5 bases, and 10 bases lay in between. CDR3 size: 13 residues. This CDR3 is CASSFLGGYGYTF. CDR3 coding DNA: TGTGCCAGCAGCTTTCTTGGGGGATATGGCTACACCTTC.

The genes are TRBV18 and TRBJ2-7; 11 positions match TRBD1. The V and J ends lost 0 bases and 5 bases, in that order; junction bases with no gene match: 3. Germline V gene lookup returns CDR1 KGHSH and CDR2 LQKENI. The CDR3 length is 15 residues. The chain's CDR3 is CASSPPDRGHDEQYF. The CDR3, as DNA: TGTGCCAGCTCACCACCGGACAGGGGGCATGACGAGCAGTACTTC.

There are a few counts of this clonotype. The chain employs TRBV19 and TRBJ1-2; D is undetermined. The V and J ends lost 0 bases and 8 bases respectively, with 16 bases between them. The CDR3 sequence is 15 residues long. Germline V gene sequence: CDR1 LNHDA, CDR2 SQIVND (reference sequence). DNA of the CDR3: TGTGCCAGTAGTATAGAGGGGAACTGGTTTGACGGCTACACCTTC. Translating it yields CASSIEGNWFDGYTF.

In nucleotides, the CDR3 is TGTGCCAGCAGCTTAGGATGGAACCAAGAGACCCAGTACTTC. Amino acid sequence: CASSLGWNQETQYF. The chain carries TRBV7-3 and TRBJ2-5; the D is unclear. Trimming left V 2 bases short and J 0 bases short, with 7 bases between. Germline V gene sequence: CDR1 SGHTA, CDR2 FQGTGA. This CDR3 comprises 14 residues.

Sample share makes this clonotype medium-sized. This chain uses TRBV28 with TRBJ2-7; 8 bases align to TRBD1. The CDR3 is 15 amino acids. Germline loops: CDR1 MDHEN, CDR2 SYDVKM. With V trimmed by 5 bases and J by 0 bases, 6 bases remained unmatched. CDR3 nucleotide sequence: TGTGCCAGCAGTGCGCCCGGGACAGGCTCCTACGAGCAGTACTTC. Its translation: CASSAPGTGSYEQYF.

Turning to this clonotype: A read error may explain this, as a much larger clone is one base away. The rearrangement uses TRBV27 and TRBJ2-5, with 16 bases lining up with TRBD2. The CDR3 consists of 17 residues. CDR1 is MNHEY and CDR2 is SMNVEV in the germline V gene (reference sequence). The CDR3 DNA reads as TGTGCCGGCAGTTTGGGACTAGCGGGGGGGCTTGCAGAGACCCAGTACTTC. This encodes CAGSLGLAGGLAETQYF.